The TCR beta chain under discussion was sequenced for a study of neurological immune-mediated disorders. Synthesis of cDNA was performed by 5'RACE using 10-nucleotide random UMIs. From the 5' RACE reads, TCRdb called clonotypes with MiXCR, one entry per CDR3 protein. Of roughly 47,000 distinct CDR3 sequences listed, 4% to 5.5% were seen once; the top ten hold about 6%. Germline CDR1 SGHRS, CDR2 YFSETQ. V lost 4 bases to trimming and J lost 6 bases, with 19 bases between them. The CDR3 consists of 15 residues. Unsorted libraries were derived from 2 million PBMCs stored at -80 C. The source is a woman aged 60-75 years with multiple sclerosis. This sequence joins TRBV5-1 and TRBJ1-2; D call uncertain. Specimen: PBMCs. CDR3 DNA sequence: TGCGCCAGCAGCCCTACCCCGGACGGTATAGATGGCTACACCTTC. It is translated as CASSPTPDGIDGYTF.